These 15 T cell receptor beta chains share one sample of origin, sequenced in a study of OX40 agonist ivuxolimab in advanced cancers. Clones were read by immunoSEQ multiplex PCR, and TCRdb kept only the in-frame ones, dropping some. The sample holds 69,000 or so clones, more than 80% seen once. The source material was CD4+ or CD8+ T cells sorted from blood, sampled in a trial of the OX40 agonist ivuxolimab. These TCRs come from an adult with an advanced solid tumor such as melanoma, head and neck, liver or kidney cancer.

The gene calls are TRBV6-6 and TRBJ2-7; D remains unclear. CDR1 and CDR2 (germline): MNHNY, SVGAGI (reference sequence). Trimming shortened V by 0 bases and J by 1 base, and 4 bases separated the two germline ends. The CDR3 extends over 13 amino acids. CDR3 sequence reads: CASSYSESYEQYF. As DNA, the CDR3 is TGTGCCAGCAGTTACTCCGAGTCCTACGAGCAGTACTTC.

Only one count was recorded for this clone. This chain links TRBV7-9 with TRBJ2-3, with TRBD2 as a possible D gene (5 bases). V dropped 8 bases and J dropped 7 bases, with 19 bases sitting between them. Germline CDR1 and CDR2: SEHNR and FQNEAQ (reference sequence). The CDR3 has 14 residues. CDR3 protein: CASSISGDEYTQYF. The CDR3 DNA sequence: TGTGCCAGCTCCATTTCCGGGGATGAATATACGCAGTATTTT.

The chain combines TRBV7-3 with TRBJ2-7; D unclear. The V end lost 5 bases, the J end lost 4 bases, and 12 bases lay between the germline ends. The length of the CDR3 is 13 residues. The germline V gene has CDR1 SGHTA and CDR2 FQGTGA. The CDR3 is CASSPYPAYEQYF. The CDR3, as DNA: TGTGCCAGCAGCCCTTATCCAGCGTACGAGCAGTACTTC.

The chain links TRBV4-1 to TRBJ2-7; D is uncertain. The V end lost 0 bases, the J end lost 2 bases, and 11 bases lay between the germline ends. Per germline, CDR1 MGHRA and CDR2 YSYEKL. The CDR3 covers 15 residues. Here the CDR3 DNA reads TGCGCCAGCAGCCAAGAGCCGGCGCGAGCCTACGAGCAGTACTTC. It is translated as CASSQEPARAYEQYF.

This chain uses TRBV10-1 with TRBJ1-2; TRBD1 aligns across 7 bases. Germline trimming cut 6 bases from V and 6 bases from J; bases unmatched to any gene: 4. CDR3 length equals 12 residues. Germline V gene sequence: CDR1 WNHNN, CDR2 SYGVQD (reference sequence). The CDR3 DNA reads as TGCGCCAGCAGAAGGGGGCGGGATGGCTACACCTTC. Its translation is CASRRGRDGYTF.

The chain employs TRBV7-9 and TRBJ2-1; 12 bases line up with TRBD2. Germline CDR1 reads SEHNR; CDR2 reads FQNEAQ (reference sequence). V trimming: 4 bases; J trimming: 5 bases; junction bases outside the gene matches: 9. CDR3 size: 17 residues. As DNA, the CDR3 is TGTGCCAGCAGCTCCCTAGCGGGAGGGCCTGCCGACAATGAGCAGTTCTTC. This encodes CASSSLAGGPADNEQFF.

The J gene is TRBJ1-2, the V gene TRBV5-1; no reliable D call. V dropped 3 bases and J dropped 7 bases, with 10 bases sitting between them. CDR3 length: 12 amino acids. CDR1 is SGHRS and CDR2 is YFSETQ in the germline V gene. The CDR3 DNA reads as TGCGCCAGCAGCTCTCCGGGTGGTGGCTACACCTTC. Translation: CASSSPGGGYTF.

This CDR3 is CASRPSHYGYTF. CDR3 nucleotide sequence: TGTGCCAGCAGGCCCTCACACTATGGCTACACCTTC. This rearrangement joins TRBV28 to TRBJ1-2; D unresolved. This CDR3 has 12 amino acids. V lost 6 bases and J 3 bases, leaving 8 bases between the germline ends. Germline V gives CDR1 MDHEN, CDR2 SYDVKM.

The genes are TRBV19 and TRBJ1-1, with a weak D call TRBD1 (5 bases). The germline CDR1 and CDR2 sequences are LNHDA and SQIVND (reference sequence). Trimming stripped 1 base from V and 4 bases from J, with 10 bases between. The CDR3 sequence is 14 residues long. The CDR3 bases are TGTGCCAGTAGTATAGGGGGCGGGAGCACTGAAGCTTTCTTT. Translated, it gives CASSIGGGSTEAFF.

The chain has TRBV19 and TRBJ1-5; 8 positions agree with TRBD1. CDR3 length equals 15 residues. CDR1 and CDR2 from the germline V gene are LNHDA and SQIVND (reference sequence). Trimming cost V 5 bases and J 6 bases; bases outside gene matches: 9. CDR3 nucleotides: TGTGCCAGTAGTGTAACGGGACAGGAGGCTCAGCCCCAGCATTTT. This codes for CASSVTGQEAQPQHF.

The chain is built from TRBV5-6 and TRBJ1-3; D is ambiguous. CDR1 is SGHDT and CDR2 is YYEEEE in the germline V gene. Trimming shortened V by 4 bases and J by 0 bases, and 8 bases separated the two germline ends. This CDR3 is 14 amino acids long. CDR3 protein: CASSPWSSGNTIYF. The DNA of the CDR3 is TGTGCCAGCAGCCCCTGGAGCTCTGGAAACACCATATATTTT.

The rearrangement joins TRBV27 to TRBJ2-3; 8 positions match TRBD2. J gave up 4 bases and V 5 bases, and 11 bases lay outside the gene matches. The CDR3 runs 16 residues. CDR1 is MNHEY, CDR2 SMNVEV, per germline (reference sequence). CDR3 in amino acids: CASSPEAGARADTQYF. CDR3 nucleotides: TGTGCCAGCAGTCCGGAAGCGGGAGCGAGGGCAGATACGCAGTATTTT.

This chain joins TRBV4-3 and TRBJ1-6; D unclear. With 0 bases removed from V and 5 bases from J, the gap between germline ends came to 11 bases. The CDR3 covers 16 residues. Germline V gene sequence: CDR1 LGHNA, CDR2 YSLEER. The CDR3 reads CASSQDSLPNNSPLHF. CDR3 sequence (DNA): TGCGCCAGCAGCCAAGACAGCCTCCCAAATAATTCACCCCTCCACTTT.

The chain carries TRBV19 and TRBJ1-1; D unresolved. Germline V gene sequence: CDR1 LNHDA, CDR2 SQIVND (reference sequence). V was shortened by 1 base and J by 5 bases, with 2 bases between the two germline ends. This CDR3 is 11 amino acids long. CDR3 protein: CASSIGTEAFF. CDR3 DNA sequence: TGTGCCAGTAGTATAGGAACTGAAGCTTTCTTT.

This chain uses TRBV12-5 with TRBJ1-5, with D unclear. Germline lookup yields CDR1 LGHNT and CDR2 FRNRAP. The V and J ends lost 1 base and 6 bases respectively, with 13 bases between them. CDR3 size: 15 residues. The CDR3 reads CASGLGWTVGQPQHF. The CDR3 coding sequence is TGTGCTAGTGGTTTGGGGTGGACCGTCGGTCAGCCCCAGCATTTT.